These 10 T cell receptor beta chains were all obtained from the same sample, sequenced in a study of blood T cells in healthy people across ages. A J-beta primer mix and a sample-barcoded 5' primer were used in a second PCR of roughly 6 to 11 cycles. TCRdb used MiXCR to reprocess the 5' RACE reads, holding one entry per CDR3 protein. The sample lists more than 900,000 distinct CDR3 sequences, 25% to 30% seen once, with roughly a tenth in the top ten. This same sample was also taken into another study, of T cells of mothers and their children.

The sample comprised blood. Every receptor here comes from a woman aged 35 to 49 in good health.

This clonotype was seen ten or more times. The chain combines TRBV28 with TRBJ2-7; 7 nucleotides align to TRBD1. V lost 6 bases, J lost 2 bases, and 10 bases stayed unmatched. Germline V gene lookup returns CDR1 MDHEN and CDR2 SYDVKM. The CDR3 length is 15 residues. In DNA, the CDR3 is TGTGCCAGCAGAATCGGGGCAGGGGGAGCCTACGAGCAGTACTTC. Translating it yields CASRIGAGGAYEQYF.

V is TRBV12-3 or TRBV12-4 and J is TRBJ1-2, with 8 bases that match TRBD1. CDR3 length equals 14 residues. V lost 3 bases to trimming and J lost 7 bases; unmatched junction nucleotides: 7. CDR3 amino acids: CASSLSQGGFGYTF. DNA for the CDR3: TGTGCCAGCAGTTTGTCACAGGGGGGTTTTGGCTACACCTTC.

CDR3 sequence reads: CSVSSGRGWTEAFF. The CDR3 coding sequence is TGCAGCGTCTCCTCCGGGAGGGGTTGGACTGAAGCTTTCTTT. The V call is TRBV29-1, the J call TRBJ1-1; D might be TRBD1 (5 bases). V shed 6 bases and J shed 5 bases, with 19 bases lying between them. CDR3 length: 14 amino acids. CDR1 is SQVTM, CDR2 ANQGSEA, per germline. The whole variable domain, remainder taken from reference TRBV29-1 and TRBJ1-1, is SAVISQKPSRDICQRGTSLTIQCQVDSQVTMMFWYRQQPGQSLTLIATANQGSEATYESGFVIDKFPISRPNLTFSTLTVSNMSPEDSSIYLCSVSSGRGWTEAFFGQGTRLTVV.

This clonotype was counted only a few times. The chain uses TRBV20-1 and TRBJ2-5; TRBD1 is a possible D gene (5 bases). The CDR3 covers 12 residues. The ends were cut back, 6 bases at V and 0 bases at J, with 8 bases in the middle. Germline V gene data show CDR1 as DFQATT and CDR2 as SNEGSKA (reference sequence). The CDR3 region has the DNA TGCAGTGCAAAGGGGTACCAAGAGACCCAGTACTTC. Protein: CSAKGYQETQYF.

The V call is TRBV7-8, the J call TRBJ1-1; D perhaps matches TRBD1 (6 bases). The V gene lost 1 base and the J gene lost 0 bases, with 15 bases spanning the gap. Germline loops: CDR1 SGHVS, CDR2 FQNEAQ. The CDR3 loop spans 17 amino acids. The DNA of the CDR3 is TGTGCCAGCAGCTTAGGCGCACAGGACAGCATGAACACTGAAGCTTTCTTT. This translates into CASSLGAQDSMNTEAFF. The full variable domain, rest sourced from reference TRBV7-8 and TRBJ1-1, is GAGVSQSPRYKVAKRGQDVALRCDPISGHVSLFWYQQALGQGPEFLTYFQNEAQLDKSGLPSDRFFAERPEGSVSTLKIQRTQQEDSAVYLCASSLGAQDSMNTEAFFGQGTRLTVV.

There are many counts of this clonotype. The gene calls are TRBV5-1 and TRBJ2-7, with D perhaps matching TRBD1 (5 bases). The CDR3 length is 14 residues. Germline V gives CDR1 SGHRS, CDR2 YFSETQ. V was clipped by 3 bases and J by 7 bases, with 17 bases between them. CDR3 residues: CASSWGPPPEEQYF. DNA for the CDR3: TGCGCCAGCAGCTGGGGCCCTCCTCCGGAAGAGCAGTACTTC.

Of note for this clonotype: A much larger clone lies one base from this, so it may be a read error. The V call is TRBV27, the J call TRBJ2-7; D unclear. The CDR3 runs to 14 residues. CDR1 and CDR2 (germline): MNHEY, SMNVEV (reference sequence). The CDR3 DNA reads as TGTGTCAGCAGTGTCCGCGTCAGTTCCTACGAGCAGTACTTC. It codes for CVSSVRVSSYEQYF.

About this clonotype itself: One junction end does not reproduce the germline sequence, and a read error may be involved. The CDR3 region is CAGSTKGGTEAFF. CDR3 DNA sequence: TGTGCCGGCAGCACTAAAGGGGGAACTGAAGCTTTCTTT. The chain uses TRBV7-3 and TRBJ1-1; D may be TRBD1 (6 bases). CDR3 length: 13 residues. Germline-derived CDR1 and CDR2 are SGHTA and FQGTGA.

The chain is built from TRBV7-2 and TRBJ2-1, with TRBD2 as a possible D gene (5 bases). The CDR3 extends over 13 amino acids. Trimming took off 5 bases at V and 6 bases at J, with 11 bases between the two ends. The germline V gene encodes CDR1 SGHTA and CDR2 FQGNSA. The CDR3 here is CASSRTRPNEQFF. In nucleotides, the CDR3 is TGTGCCAGCAGCCGTACTAGGCCCAATGAGCAGTTCTTC. Combining the CDR3 with reference TRBV7-2 and TRBJ2-1 gives the whole variable domain GAGVSQSPSNKVTEKGKDVELRCDPISGHTALYWYRQSLGQGLEFLIYFQGNSAPDKSGLPSDRFSAERTGGSVSTLTIQRTQQEDSAVYLCASSRTRPNEQFFGPGTRLTVL.

The CDR3 region has the DNA TGTGCCAGCAGCTCAATGGGGACTCTGAGCTACGAGCAGTACTTC. Protein sequence: CASSSMGTLSYEQYF. The rearrangement uses TRBV7-2 and TRBJ2-7; tentatively, D is TRBD2 (6 bases). V was trimmed by 4 bases and J by 3 bases, leaving 16 bases between them. The germline CDR1 and CDR2 sequences are SGHTA and FQGNSA. The CDR3 loop spans 15 amino acids.